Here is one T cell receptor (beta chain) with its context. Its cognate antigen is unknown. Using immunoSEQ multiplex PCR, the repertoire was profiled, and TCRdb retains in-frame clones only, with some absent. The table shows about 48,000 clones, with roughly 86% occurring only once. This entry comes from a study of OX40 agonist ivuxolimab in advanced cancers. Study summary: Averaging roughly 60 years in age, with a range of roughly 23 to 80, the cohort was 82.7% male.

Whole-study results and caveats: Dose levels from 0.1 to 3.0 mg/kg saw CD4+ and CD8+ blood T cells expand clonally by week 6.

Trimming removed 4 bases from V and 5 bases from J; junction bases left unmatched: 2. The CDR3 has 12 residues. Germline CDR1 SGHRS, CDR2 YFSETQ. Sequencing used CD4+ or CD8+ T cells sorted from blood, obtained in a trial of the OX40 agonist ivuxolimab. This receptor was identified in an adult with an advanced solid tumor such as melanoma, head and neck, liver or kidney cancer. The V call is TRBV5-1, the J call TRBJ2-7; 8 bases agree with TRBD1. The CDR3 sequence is CASSRTGNEQYF. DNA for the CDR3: TGCGCCAGCAGCCGGACAGGGAACGAGCAGTACTTC.